This is a list of T cell receptor beta chains from one sample in a study of blood T cell repertoires in COVID-19. TCRdb's table, derived via immunoSEQ multiplex PCR, lists solely in-frame clones and lacks some. The sample has 90,000 or so clones; around 90% are singletons. The sequencing input was peripheral blood. The receptor set was obtained from a woman in her 70s with acute or convalescent COVID-19. Both conserved end residues are part of each CDR3. D genes are given only for firm matches. Part of the rows lack a size; the others show once, few, many or a class for expanded clones.

cdr3_nt: TGCGCCAGCAGCTTGGATGTGGGGGGGCAAGAGACCCAGTACTTC; cdr3_aa: CASSLDVGGQETQYF; v_call: TRBV5-1; d_call: TRBD2; cdr3_length: 15; j_call: TRBJ2-5; clone_size: -
cdr3_nt: TGCGCCAGCAGCTCGGGACGGAACAGGGGAAATGGCTACACCTTC; cdr3_aa: CASSSGRNRGNGYTF; v_call: TRBV5-1; d_call: TRBD1; cdr3_length: 15; j_call: TRBJ1-2; clone_size: -
cdr3_nt: TGTGCCAGCAGCCAAGACCCAGCCAGGAGGGGTTCGTCTGGAAACACCATATATTTT; cdr3_aa: CASSQDPARRGSSGNTIYF; v_call: TRBV3-1/TRBV3-2; d_call: -; cdr3_length: 19; j_call: TRBJ1-3; clone_size: few
cdr3_nt: TGTGCCAGCAGCGCCCCCCCCCGAGACAATGAGCAGTTCTTC; cdr3_aa: CASSAPPRDNEQFF; v_call: TRBV11-3; d_call: -; cdr3_length: 14; j_call: TRBJ2-1; clone_size: -
cdr3_nt: TGTGCCAGTAGCTGGGGAATAGCGGGGAACACCGGGGAGCTGTTTTTT; cdr3_aa: CASSWGIAGNTGELFF; v_call: TRBV19; d_call: TRBD2; cdr3_length: 16; j_call: TRBJ2-2; clone_size: -
cdr3_nt: TGTGCCAGCAGTAGAAAAGCGGCTAACACAGATACGCAGTATTTT; cdr3_aa: CASSRKAANTDTQYF; v_call: TRBV27; d_call: -; cdr3_length: 15; j_call: TRBJ2-3; clone_size: -
cdr3_nt: TGTGCCAGCAGTGAAAGTAGGGGGCTTGGTCAGCCCCAGCATTTT; cdr3_aa: CASSESRGLGQPQHF; v_call: TRBV6-1; d_call: TRBD1; cdr3_length: 15; j_call: TRBJ1-5; clone_size: -
cdr3_nt: TGTGCCAGCAGCCAAGCCGGGACAGGGATGGTGGATGGCTACACCTTC; cdr3_aa: CASSQAGTGMVDGYTF; v_call: TRBV14; d_call: TRBD1; cdr3_length: 16; j_call: TRBJ1-2; clone_size: -
cdr3_nt: TGTGCCAGCAGCCCCCGGGGTAGATCAGATACGCAGTATTTT; cdr3_aa: CASSPRGRSDTQYF; v_call: TRBV14; d_call: -; cdr3_length: 14; j_call: TRBJ2-3; clone_size: -
cdr3_nt: TGTGCCAGCAGCGAACGACAGGTTCTCCGGTACGAGCAGTACTTC; cdr3_aa: CASSERQVLRYEQYF; v_call: TRBV2; d_call: -; cdr3_length: 15; j_call: TRBJ2-7; clone_size: once
cdr3_nt: TGTGCCAGCAGCCCAAGGGACAGAATTAATGAAAAACTGTTTTTT; cdr3_aa: CASSPRDRINEKLFF; v_call: TRBV7-9; d_call: TRBD1; cdr3_length: 15; j_call: TRBJ1-4; clone_size: -
cdr3_nt: TGTGCCAGCAGATTAACAGGGAAGAGAGCTTTCTTT; cdr3_aa: CASRLTGKRAFF; v_call: TRBV28; d_call: -; cdr3_length: 12; j_call: TRBJ1-1; clone_size: few
cdr3_nt: TGTGCCAGCAAGGTACCGGGACTAGAGGGCCATGAGCAGTTCTTC; cdr3_aa: CASKVPGLEGHEQFF; v_call: TRBV27; d_call: TRBD2; cdr3_length: 15; j_call: TRBJ2-1; clone_size: -
cdr3_nt: TGCAGCGGCGGACTAGCGGGAGCGGTCTCCTACAATGAGCAGTTCTTC; cdr3_aa: CSGGLAGAVSYNEQFF; v_call: TRBV29-1; d_call: TRBD2; cdr3_length: 16; j_call: TRBJ2-1; clone_size: -
cdr3_nt: TGTGCCAGCAGTGACAGGGGGTCGAACTATGGCTACACCTTC; cdr3_aa: CASSDRGSNYGYTF; v_call: TRBV6-1; d_call: TRBD1; cdr3_length: 14; j_call: TRBJ1-2; clone_size: -
cdr3_nt: TGTGCCAGCAGCTCGGGACTTTACTATGGCTACACCTTC; cdr3_aa: CASSSGLYYGYTF; v_call: TRBV7-8; d_call: -; cdr3_length: 13; j_call: TRBJ1-2; clone_size: -
cdr3_nt: TGTGCCAGCAGTTTATGGGAGCGAAAACTGTTTTTT; cdr3_aa: CASSLWERKLFF; v_call: TRBV28; d_call: -; cdr3_length: 12; j_call: TRBJ1-4; clone_size: -
cdr3_nt: TGCGCCAGCAGCCAAGTAACAGGGAGAGGGCCTGAAGCTTTCTTT; cdr3_aa: CASSQVTGRGPEAFF; v_call: TRBV4-1; d_call: -; cdr3_length: 15; j_call: TRBJ1-1; clone_size: -
cdr3_nt: TGTGCCAGTAGTATAGCCCGGGGGTGGACTAGCGGGAGGACCGAACACTACGAGCAGTACTTC; cdr3_aa: CASSIARGWTSGRTEHYEQYF; v_call: TRBV19; d_call: TRBD2; cdr3_length: 21; j_call: TRBJ2-7; clone_size: -
cdr3_nt: TGTGCCGGAAGGACTAGCGGGAGCTCTGAGCAGTTCTTC; cdr3_aa: CAGRTSGSSEQFF; v_call: TRBV28; d_call: TRBD2; cdr3_length: 13; j_call: TRBJ2-1; clone_size: -
cdr3_nt: TGTGCCAGCTCAGACAGTAGCAATCAGCCCCAGCATTTT; cdr3_aa: CASSDSSNQPQHF; v_call: TRBV18; d_call: -; cdr3_length: 13; j_call: TRBJ1-5; clone_size: few
cdr3_nt: TGTGCCAGCACCTGGGGGGGAGCGGGAGGATATGGGGCCAACGTCCTGACTTTC; cdr3_aa: CASTWGGAGGYGANVLTF; v_call: TRBV7-9; d_call: TRBD2; cdr3_length: 18; j_call: TRBJ2-6; clone_size: -
cdr3_nt: TGCGCCAGCAGCTCGGCAGGGGCAAGCCTCTATGGCTACACCTTC; cdr3_aa: CASSSAGASLYGYTF; v_call: TRBV5-1; d_call: -; cdr3_length: 15; j_call: TRBJ1-2; clone_size: -
cdr3_nt: TGCGCCAGCAGCGGGACTCAACAAGAGACCCAGTACTTC; cdr3_aa: CASSGTQQETQYF; v_call: TRBV10-1; d_call: -; cdr3_length: 13; j_call: TRBJ2-5; clone_size: once
cdr3_nt: TGCGCCAGCAGTGGACAGACTAACACCGGGGAGCTGTTTTTT; cdr3_aa: CASSGQTNTGELFF; v_call: TRBV5-1; d_call: -; cdr3_length: 14; j_call: TRBJ2-2; clone_size: once
cdr3_nt: TGTGCCATCAGTCCCCACTTAACAGATACGCAGTATTTT; cdr3_aa: CAISPHLTDTQYF; v_call: TRBV10-3; d_call: -; cdr3_length: 13; j_call: TRBJ2-3; clone_size: -
cdr3_nt: TGTGCCAGCAGCCATTACAGGGAAAATTCACCCCTCCACTTT; cdr3_aa: CASSHYRENSPLHF; v_call: TRBV28; d_call: -; cdr3_length: 14; j_call: TRBJ1-6; clone_size: -
cdr3_nt: TGTGCCAGCTCACCACTACAGGGCAATGGCTACACCTTC; cdr3_aa: CASSPLQGNGYTF; v_call: TRBV18; d_call: -; cdr3_length: 13; j_call: TRBJ1-2; clone_size: -
cdr3_nt: TGTGCCAACGCAAAGGACAGCTACTATGGCTACACCTTC; cdr3_aa: CANAKDSYYGYTF; v_call: TRBV2; d_call: -; cdr3_length: 13; j_call: TRBJ1-2; clone_size: -
cdr3_nt: TGCGCCAGCAGCTTGGAGCCTCACACTGAAGCTTTCTTT; cdr3_aa: CASSLEPHTEAFF; v_call: TRBV5-1; d_call: -; cdr3_length: 13; j_call: TRBJ1-1; clone_size: -
cdr3_nt: TGTGCCAGCAGCCTGATAACAGGGATGGGAAACACTGAAGCTTTCTTT; cdr3_aa: CASSLITGMGNTEAFF; v_call: TRBV3-1/TRBV3-2; d_call: -; cdr3_length: 16; j_call: TRBJ1-1; clone_size: once
cdr3_nt: TGTGCCAGCAGTTTACGAGCGGGAGGGCGAACCGGGGAGCTGTTTTTT; cdr3_aa: CASSLRAGGRTGELFF; v_call: TRBV6-4; d_call: TRBD2; cdr3_length: 16; j_call: TRBJ2-2; clone_size: -
cdr3_nt: TGTGCCACCAGCAGAGAATTAAGCGGGGGTCAGAATGAGCAGTTCTTC; cdr3_aa: CATSRELSGGQNEQFF; v_call: TRBV15; d_call: TRBD2; cdr3_length: 16; j_call: TRBJ2-1; clone_size: few
cdr3_nt: TGCAGTGCTCACACCTACGAGCAGTACTTC; cdr3_aa: CSAHTYEQYF; v_call: TRBV20-1; d_call: -; cdr3_length: 10; j_call: TRBJ2-7; clone_size: -
cdr3_nt: TGTGCCAGCAGTGCAACCGGGACAGGGGGCTACGAGCAGTACTTC; cdr3_aa: CASSATGTGGYEQYF; v_call: TRBV27; d_call: TRBD1; cdr3_length: 15; j_call: TRBJ2-7; clone_size: -
cdr3_nt: TGTGCCAGCAGCGTAGGAACAGGGGGTATCGCAGATACGCAGTATTTT; cdr3_aa: CASSVGTGGIADTQYF; v_call: TRBV9; d_call: TRBD1; cdr3_length: 16; j_call: TRBJ2-3; clone_size: -
cdr3_nt: TGTGCCAGCAGTTCCTATAGCGGGAGGGATCGGAATGAGCAGTTCTTC; cdr3_aa: CASSSYSGRDRNEQFF; v_call: TRBV6-5; d_call: TRBD2; cdr3_length: 16; j_call: TRBJ2-1; clone_size: -
cdr3_nt: TGCGCCAGCAGCCCCGGTGGGCAGGGGGATTATCAACTGCCCCAGCATTTT; cdr3_aa: CASSPGGQGDYQLPQHF; v_call: TRBV5-1; d_call: TRBD1; cdr3_length: 17; j_call: TRBJ1-5; clone_size: once
cdr3_nt: TGTGCCAGCAGTGAGGTTGGTAGCCGGACTTTCCAGTACTTC; cdr3_aa: CASSEVGSRTFQYF; v_call: TRBV25-1; d_call: -; cdr3_length: 14; j_call: TRBJ2-5; clone_size: -
cdr3_nt: TGTGCCAGCAGTCCAAAGGAATTCGTTAAGGGGAAAGGTGAAAAACTGTTTTTT; cdr3_aa: CASSPKEFVKGKGEKLFF; v_call: TRBV21-1; d_call: -; cdr3_length: 18; j_call: TRBJ1-4; clone_size: -
cdr3_nt: TGTGCCAGTAGGCTGGGACTAGCGGGGAGGAACACCGGGGAGCTGTTTTTT; cdr3_aa: CASRLGLAGRNTGELFF; v_call: TRBV19; d_call: TRBD2; cdr3_length: 17; j_call: TRBJ2-2; clone_size: -
cdr3_nt: TGTGCCAGCAGTTCACGGCCCTGGGGGGGTGGCTACACCTTC; cdr3_aa: CASSSRPWGGGYTF; v_call: TRBV28; d_call: -; cdr3_length: 14; j_call: TRBJ1-2; clone_size: -
cdr3_nt: TGTGCCAGTGCTCCCCCCAAGGACAGTTATAGCAATCAGCCCCAGCATTTT; cdr3_aa: CASAPPKDSYSNQPQHF; v_call: TRBV19; d_call: -; cdr3_length: 17; j_call: TRBJ1-5; clone_size: -
cdr3_nt: TGTGCCACCAGCAGGAGATCGGGGGGGGATCGACGCTACACCTTC; cdr3_aa: CATSRRSGGDRRYTF; v_call: TRBV15; d_call: -; cdr3_length: 15; j_call: TRBJ1-2; clone_size: -
cdr3_nt: TGTGCCAGCAGCGTAGGCGCGGGGGGACCCCAAGAGACCCAGTACTTC; cdr3_aa: CASSVGAGGPQETQYF; v_call: TRBV9; d_call: TRBD2; cdr3_length: 16; j_call: TRBJ2-5; clone_size: few
cdr3_nt: TGCGCCAGCAGCTTGGGCGGAGGGTCGAACACCGGGGAGCTGTTTTTT; cdr3_aa: CASSLGGGSNTGELFF; v_call: TRBV5-1; d_call: -; cdr3_length: 16; j_call: TRBJ2-2; clone_size: -
cdr3_nt: TGTGCCAGCTCGCGGACAGGGCCTATGGATGGCTACACCTTC; cdr3_aa: CASSRTGPMDGYTF; v_call: TRBV18; d_call: TRBD1; cdr3_length: 14; j_call: TRBJ1-2; clone_size: -
cdr3_nt: TGTGCCAGCACCACATCGGGACAGGGGTACGAGCAGTACTTC; cdr3_aa: CASTTSGQGYEQYF; v_call: TRBV25-1; d_call: TRBD1; cdr3_length: 14; j_call: TRBJ2-7; clone_size: -
cdr3_nt: TGTGCCAGCAGGACAGGGGGCGGTCATAGCACAGATACGCAGTATTTT; cdr3_aa: CASRTGGGHSTDTQYF; v_call: TRBV5-8; d_call: TRBD1; cdr3_length: 16; j_call: TRBJ2-3; clone_size: -
cdr3_nt: TGTGCCAGCGGGCCAGGCGGGGGCGAGCAGTACTTC; cdr3_aa: CASGPGGGEQYF; v_call: TRBV27; d_call: TRBD2; cdr3_length: 12; j_call: TRBJ2-7; clone_size: -
cdr3_nt: TGCAGCGTTCTGAAGCGGGAGCGTGAGCAGTTCTTC; cdr3_aa: CSVLKREREQFF; v_call: TRBV29-1; d_call: TRBD2; cdr3_length: 12; j_call: TRBJ2-1; clone_size: -
cdr3_nt: TGTGCCAGCAGTGCGGACAGGGTTAGCTCTGGCTACACCTTC; cdr3_aa: CASSADRVSSGYTF; v_call: TRBV28; d_call: TRBD1; cdr3_length: 14; j_call: TRBJ1-2; clone_size: -
cdr3_nt: TGTGCCAGTACCCTGACAGGGGTTAATTCACCCCTCCACTTT; cdr3_aa: CASTLTGVNSPLHF; v_call: TRBV19; d_call: TRBD1; cdr3_length: 14; j_call: TRBJ1-6; clone_size: -
cdr3_nt: TGTGCCAGCAGCTTATCGCGCTCTGGAAACACCATATATTTT; cdr3_aa: CASSLSRSGNTIYF; v_call: TRBV11-2; d_call: -; cdr3_length: 14; j_call: TRBJ1-3; clone_size: -
cdr3_nt: TGTGCCAGCAGAAGAGGACAGGGAATGACGGAGACCCAGTACTTC; cdr3_aa: CASRRGQGMTETQYF; v_call: TRBV7-8; d_call: TRBD1; cdr3_length: 15; j_call: TRBJ2-5; clone_size: -
cdr3_nt: TGCGCCAGCAGCCGTATTGCGGGGGGGGCTGAGCAGTTCTTC; cdr3_aa: CASSRIAGGAEQFF; v_call: TRBV5-1; d_call: TRBD2; cdr3_length: 14; j_call: TRBJ2-1; clone_size: -
cdr3_nt: TGTGCCAGCAGCCGAGACTCGGGTGGACTTGGTGGGGCCAACGTCCTGACTTTC; cdr3_aa: CASSRDSGGLGGANVLTF; v_call: TRBV7-6; d_call: -; cdr3_length: 18; j_call: TRBJ2-6; clone_size: -
cdr3_nt: TGTGCCAGCAGGTCCAGGGACAGAGATGGCTACACCTTC; cdr3_aa: CASRSRDRDGYTF; v_call: TRBV6-5; d_call: TRBD1; cdr3_length: 13; j_call: TRBJ1-2; clone_size: -
cdr3_nt: TGTGCCAGCAGCTTCTATGAGGGGGCTCAGGGGACTGAAGCTTTCTTT; cdr3_aa: CASSFYEGAQGTEAFF; v_call: TRBV11-2; d_call: TRBD1; cdr3_length: 16; j_call: TRBJ1-1; clone_size: -